This TCR beta chain comes out of a study of shared T cell receptors in the human thymus. The table came from immunoSEQ multiplex PCR; TCRdb's copy has only in-frame clones and leaves some out. The data show hundreds of thousands of clones, more than 75% seen once. The V gene lost 0 bases and the J gene lost 4 bases, with 10 bases spanning the gap. CDR1 is GTSNPN and CDR2 is SVGIG in the germline V gene (reference sequence). The CDR3 loop spans 14 amino acids. These records were also assigned to another study, of human thymus T cells.

The sequence was obtained from a boy under two years old with a congenital heart defect. Sequenced material: thymocytes. The rearrangement links TRBV30 to TRBJ1-5; D ambiguous. The CDR3 region is CAWSVSQVNQPQHF. The DNA of the CDR3 is TGTGCCTGGAGTGTATCCCAGGTGAATCAGCCCCAGCATTTT.